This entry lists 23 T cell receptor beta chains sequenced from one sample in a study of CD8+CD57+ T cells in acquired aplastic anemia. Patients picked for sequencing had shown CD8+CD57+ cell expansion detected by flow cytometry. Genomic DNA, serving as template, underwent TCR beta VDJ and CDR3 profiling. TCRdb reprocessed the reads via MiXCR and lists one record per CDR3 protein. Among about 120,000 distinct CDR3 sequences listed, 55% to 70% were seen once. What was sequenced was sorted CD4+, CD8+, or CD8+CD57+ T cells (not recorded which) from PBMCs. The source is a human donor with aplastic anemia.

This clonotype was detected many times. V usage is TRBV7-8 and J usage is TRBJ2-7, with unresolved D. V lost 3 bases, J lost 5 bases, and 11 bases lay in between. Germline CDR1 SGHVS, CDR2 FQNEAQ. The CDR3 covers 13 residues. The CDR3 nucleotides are TGTGCCAGCAGCTTCACCCTCTCGGACGAGCAGTACTTC. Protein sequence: CASSFTLSDEQYF.

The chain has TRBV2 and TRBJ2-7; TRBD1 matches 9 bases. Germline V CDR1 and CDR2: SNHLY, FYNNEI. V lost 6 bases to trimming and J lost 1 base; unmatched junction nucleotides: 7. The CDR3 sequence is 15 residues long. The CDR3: CASSPVGTGSYEQYF. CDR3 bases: TGTGCCAGCAGCCCCGTGGGGACAGGGTCCTACGAGCAGTACTTC.

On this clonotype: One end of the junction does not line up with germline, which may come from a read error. This chain's CDR3 is CATSTEAGHGNF. CDR3 nucleotide sequence: TGTGCCACCAGCACCGAGGCAGGACACGGAAACTTC. The chain joins TRBV15 to TRBJ2-5; weak D call: TRBD1 (5 bases). CDR1 is LNHNV, CDR2 YYDKDF, per germline (reference sequence). CDR3 length equals 12 residues.

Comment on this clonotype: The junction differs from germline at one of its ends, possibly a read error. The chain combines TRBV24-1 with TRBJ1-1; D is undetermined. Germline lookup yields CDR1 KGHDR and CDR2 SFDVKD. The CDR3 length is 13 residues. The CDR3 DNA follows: TGTGCCGCCAGTGATAAGCGGCCCACTGAAGCTTTCTTT. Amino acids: CAASDKRPTEAFF.

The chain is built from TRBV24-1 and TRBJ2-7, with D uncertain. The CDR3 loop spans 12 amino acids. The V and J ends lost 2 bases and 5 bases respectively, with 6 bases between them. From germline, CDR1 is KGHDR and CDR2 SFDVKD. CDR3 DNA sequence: TGTGCCACCAGTGATTCAAATAACGAGCAGTACTTC. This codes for CATSDSNNEQYF.

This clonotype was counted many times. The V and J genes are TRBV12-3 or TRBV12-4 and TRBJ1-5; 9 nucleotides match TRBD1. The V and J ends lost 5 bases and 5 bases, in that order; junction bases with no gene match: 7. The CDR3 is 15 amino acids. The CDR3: CASSPPGTGYQPQHF. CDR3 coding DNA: TGTGCCAGCAGTCCCCCCGGGACAGGGTATCAGCCCCAGCATTTT.

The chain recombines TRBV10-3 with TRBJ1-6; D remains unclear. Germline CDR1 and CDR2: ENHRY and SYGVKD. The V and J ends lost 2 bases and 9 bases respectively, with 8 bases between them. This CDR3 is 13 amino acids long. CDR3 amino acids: CAISERPISPLHF. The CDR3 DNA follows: TGTGCCATCAGTGAGCGGCCCATTTCACCCCTCCACTTT.

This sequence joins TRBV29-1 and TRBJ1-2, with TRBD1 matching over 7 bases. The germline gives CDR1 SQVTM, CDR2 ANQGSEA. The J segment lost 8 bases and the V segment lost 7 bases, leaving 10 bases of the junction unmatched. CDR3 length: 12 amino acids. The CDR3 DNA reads TGCAGCGCCCAGACAGGGCCGGAGGGCTACACCTTC. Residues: CSAQTGPEGYTF.

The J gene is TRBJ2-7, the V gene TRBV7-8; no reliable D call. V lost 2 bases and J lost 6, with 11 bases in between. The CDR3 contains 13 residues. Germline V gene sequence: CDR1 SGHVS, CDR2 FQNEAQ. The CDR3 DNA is TGTGCCAGCAGCTTACGTGGAGTTATCGAGCAGTACTTC. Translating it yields CASSLRGVIEQYF.

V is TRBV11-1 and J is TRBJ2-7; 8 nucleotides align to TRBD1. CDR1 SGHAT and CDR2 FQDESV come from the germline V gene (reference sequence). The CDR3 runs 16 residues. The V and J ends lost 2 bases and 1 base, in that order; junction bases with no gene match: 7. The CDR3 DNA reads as TGTGCCAGCAGCTTAATGAGCACAGGGGGTTCCTACGAGCAGTACTTC. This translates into CASSLMSTGGSYEQYF.

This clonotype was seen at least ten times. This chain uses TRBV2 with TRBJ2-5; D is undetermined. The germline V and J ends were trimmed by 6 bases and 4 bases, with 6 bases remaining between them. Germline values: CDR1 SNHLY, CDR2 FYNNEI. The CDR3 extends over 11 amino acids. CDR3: CASRQGETQYF. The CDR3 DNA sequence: TGTGCCAGCAGACAAGGAGAGACCCAGTACTTC.

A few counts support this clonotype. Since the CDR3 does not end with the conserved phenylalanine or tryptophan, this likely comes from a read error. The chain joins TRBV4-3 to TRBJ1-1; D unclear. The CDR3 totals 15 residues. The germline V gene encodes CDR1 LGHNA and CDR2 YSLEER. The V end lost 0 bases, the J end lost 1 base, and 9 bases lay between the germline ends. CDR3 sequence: CASSQDEGANTEAFL. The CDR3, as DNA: TGCGCCAGCAGCCAAGATGAGGGCGCGAACACTGAAGCTTTCCTT.

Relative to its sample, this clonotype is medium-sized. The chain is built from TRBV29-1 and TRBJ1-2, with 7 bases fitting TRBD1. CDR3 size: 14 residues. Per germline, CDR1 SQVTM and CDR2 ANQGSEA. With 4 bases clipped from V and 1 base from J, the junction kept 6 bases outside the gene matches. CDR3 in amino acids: CSVGTGEGNYGYTF. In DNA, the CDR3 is TGCAGCGTTGGTACAGGGGAAGGTAACTATGGCTACACCTTC.

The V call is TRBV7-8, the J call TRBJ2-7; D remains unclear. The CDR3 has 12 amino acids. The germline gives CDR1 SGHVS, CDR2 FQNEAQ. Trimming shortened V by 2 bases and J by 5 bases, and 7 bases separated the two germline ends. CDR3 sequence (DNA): TGTGCCAGCAGCTTACCTCGTCACGAGCAGTACTTC. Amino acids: CASSLPRHEQYF.

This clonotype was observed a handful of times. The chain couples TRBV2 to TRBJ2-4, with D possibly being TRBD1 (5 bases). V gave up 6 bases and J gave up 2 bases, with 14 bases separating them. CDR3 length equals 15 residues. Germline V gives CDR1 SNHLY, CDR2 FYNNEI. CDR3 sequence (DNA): TGTGCCAGCAGGGGGCAGGGTCGGCCCAAAAACATTCAGTACTTC. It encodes CASRGQGRPKNIQYF.

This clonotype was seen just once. CDR3 bases: TGTGCCAGCAGCCAAGACCCGGGGGGACCCCGTTATTCACCCCTCCACTTT. Protein product: CASSQDPGGPRYSPLHF. The J gene is TRBJ1-6, the V gene TRBV14, with a tentative D call TRBD1 (5 bases). CDR3 length: 17 amino acids. With 0 bases removed from V and 8 bases from J, the gap between germline ends came to 17 bases. From germline, CDR1 is SGHDN and CDR2 FVKESK.

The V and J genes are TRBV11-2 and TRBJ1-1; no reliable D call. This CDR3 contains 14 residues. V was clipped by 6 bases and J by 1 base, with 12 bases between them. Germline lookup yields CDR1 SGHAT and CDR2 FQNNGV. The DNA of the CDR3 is TGTGCCAGCAGTATGTCCGCAGGGAACACTGAAGCTTTCTTT. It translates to CASSMSAGNTEAFF.

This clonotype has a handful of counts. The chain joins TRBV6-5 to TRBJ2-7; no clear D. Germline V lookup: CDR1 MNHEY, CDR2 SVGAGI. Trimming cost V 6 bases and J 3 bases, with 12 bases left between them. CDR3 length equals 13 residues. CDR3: CASSYQEGYEQYF. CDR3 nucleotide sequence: TGTGCCAGCAGCTACCAGGAAGGCTACGAGCAGTACTTC.

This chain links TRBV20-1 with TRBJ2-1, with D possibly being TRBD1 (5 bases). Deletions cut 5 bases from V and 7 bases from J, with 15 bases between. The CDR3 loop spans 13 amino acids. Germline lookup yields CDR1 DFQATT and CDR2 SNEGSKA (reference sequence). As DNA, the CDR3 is TGCAGTGCTCCACCCGGCACAGGAAATGAGCAGTTCTTC. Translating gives CSAPPGTGNEQFF.

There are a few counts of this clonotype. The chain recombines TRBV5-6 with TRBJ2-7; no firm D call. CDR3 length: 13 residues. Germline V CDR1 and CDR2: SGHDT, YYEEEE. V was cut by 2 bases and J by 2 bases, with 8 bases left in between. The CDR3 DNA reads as TGTGCCAGCAGCTTTCTAGAAACCTACGAGCAGTACTTC. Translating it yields CASSFLETYEQYF.

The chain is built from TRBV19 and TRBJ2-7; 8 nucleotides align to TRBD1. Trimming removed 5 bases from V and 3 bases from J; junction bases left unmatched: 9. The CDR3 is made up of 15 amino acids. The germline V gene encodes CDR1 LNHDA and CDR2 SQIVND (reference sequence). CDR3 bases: TGTGCCAGTAGTCCGGAGTTAGACAGGGGCTACGAGCAGTACTTC. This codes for CASSPELDRGYEQYF.

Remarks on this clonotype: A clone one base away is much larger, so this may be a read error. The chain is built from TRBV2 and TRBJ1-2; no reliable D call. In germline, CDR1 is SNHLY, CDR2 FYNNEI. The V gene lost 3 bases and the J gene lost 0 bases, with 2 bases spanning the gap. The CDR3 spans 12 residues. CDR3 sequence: CASSDPNYGYTF. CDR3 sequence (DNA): TGTGCCAGCAGTGACCCTAACTATGGCTACACCTTC. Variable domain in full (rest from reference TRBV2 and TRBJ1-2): EPEVTQTPSHQVTQMGQEVILRCVPISNHLYFYWYRQILGQKVEFLVSFYNNEISEKSEIFDDQFSVERPDGSNFTLKIRSTKLEDSAMYFCASSDPNYGYTFGSGTRLTVV.

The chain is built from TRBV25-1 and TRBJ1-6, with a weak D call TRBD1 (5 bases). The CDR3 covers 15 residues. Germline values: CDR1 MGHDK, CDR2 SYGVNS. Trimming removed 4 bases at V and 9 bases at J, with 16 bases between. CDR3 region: CASSVTGGIGSPLHF. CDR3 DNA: TGTGCCAGCAGTGTTACGGGGGGGATCGGTTCACCCCTCCACTTT.